This section outlines one T cell receptor (beta chain) sequence together with its context. The antigen is not known. The RNA input was about 0.45 to 1 ug, and it was reverse transcribed with random hexamers. The TCR beta CDR3 was amplified by immunoSEQ multiplex PCR across 54 Vbeta, 13 Jbeta. Via MiXCR, TCRdb re-called the immunoSEQ multiplex PCR reads, giving one row per CDR3 protein. The table lists almost 450,000 distinct CDR3 sequences, around 85% of them singletons. This entry comes from a study of CD8 T cells in Susac syndrome. Whole-study results and caveats: It was acknowledged in the study that its TCR sequencing and HLA analysis involved a relatively small number of individuals.

CD8+ and CD4+ blood T cells underwent TCR beta sequencing. Through negative isolation, CD4+ and CD8+ T cells were obtained, while TEMRA cells were enriched using FACS. The TCR was taken from a human donor with multiple sclerosis. The sample taken for sequencing was CD8+ T cells from PBMCs.

Written as DNA, the CDR3 is TGTGCCTGGAGTTCCTTAAGCCCAGGGGCTTTCTTT. Translation gives CAWSSLSPGAFF. This chain joins TRBV30 and TRBJ1-1; the D gene is possibly TRBD1 (5 bases). The CDR3 covers 12 residues. Trimming removed 2 bases at V and 11 bases at J, with 15 bases between. Germline loops: CDR1 GTSNPN, CDR2 SVGIG (reference sequence).